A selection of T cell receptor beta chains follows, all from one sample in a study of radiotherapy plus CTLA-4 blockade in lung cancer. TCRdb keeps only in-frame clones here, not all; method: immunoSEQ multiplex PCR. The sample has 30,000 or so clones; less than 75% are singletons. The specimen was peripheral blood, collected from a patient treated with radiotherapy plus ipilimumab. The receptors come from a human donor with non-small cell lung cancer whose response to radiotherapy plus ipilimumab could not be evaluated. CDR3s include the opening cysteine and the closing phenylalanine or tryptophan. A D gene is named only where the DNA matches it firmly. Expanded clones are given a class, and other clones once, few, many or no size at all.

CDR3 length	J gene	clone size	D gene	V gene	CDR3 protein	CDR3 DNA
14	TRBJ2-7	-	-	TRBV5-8	CAEKPTRQSYEQYF	TGTGCCGAAAAACCCACCCGACAGAGCTACGAGCAGTACTTC
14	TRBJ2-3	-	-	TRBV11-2	CASSLDPFTDTQYF	TGTGCCAGCAGCTTAGACCCTTTCACAGATACGCAGTATTTT
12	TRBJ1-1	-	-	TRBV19	CASSTRLTEAFF	TGTGCCAGTAGTACGAGATTGACTGAAGCTTTCTTT
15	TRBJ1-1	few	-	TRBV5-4	CASSLGVGANTEAFF	TGTGCCAGCAGCTTAGGGGTTGGAGCGAACACTGAAGCTTTCTTT
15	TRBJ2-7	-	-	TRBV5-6	CASSPGLTSTYEQYF	TGTGCTAGCAGCCCGGGACTGACGTCTACCTACGAGCAGTACTTC
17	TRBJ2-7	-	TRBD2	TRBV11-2	CASSTSGVAGVFYEQYF	TGTGCCAGCAGCACCTCCGGGGTAGCGGGAGTATTTTACGAGCAGTACTTC
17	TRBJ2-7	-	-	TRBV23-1	CASSPSRQTRFSYEQYF	TGCGCCAGCAGTCCTTCCCGACAGACCCGGTTTTCCTACGAGCAGTACTTC
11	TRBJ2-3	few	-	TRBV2	CASLYTDTQYF	TGTGCCAGCTTATACACAGATACGCAGTATTTT
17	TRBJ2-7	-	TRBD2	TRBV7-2	CASSLMLGTSRFIEQYF	TGTGCCAGCAGCTTAATGTTGGGGACTAGTCGTTTTATCGAGCAGTACTTC
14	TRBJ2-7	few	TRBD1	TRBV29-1	CSVERTGKPYEQYF	TGCAGCGTTGAAAGGACAGGAAAACCCTACGAGCAGTACTTC
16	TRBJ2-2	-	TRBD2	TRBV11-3	CASSTVGGGRTGELFF	TGTGCCAGCAGCACCGTCGGGGGAGGGCGCACCGGGGAGCTGTTTTTT
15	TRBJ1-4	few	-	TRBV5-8	CASSSGLATNEKLFF	TGTGCCAGCAGCTCTGGACTCGCAACTAATGAAAAACTGTTTTTT
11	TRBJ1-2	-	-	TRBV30	CAWSVGYGYTF	TGTGCCTGGAGTGTCGGGTACGGCTACACCTTC
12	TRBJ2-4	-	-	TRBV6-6	CASVGVENIQYF	TGTGCCAGCGTCGGGGTTGAAAACATTCAGTACTTC
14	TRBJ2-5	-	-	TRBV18	CASSPGRVQETQYF	TGTGCCAGCTCACCAGGCAGGGTCCAAGAGACCCAGTACTTC
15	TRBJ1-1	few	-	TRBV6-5	CASSYSPGFGTEAFF	TGTGCCAGCAGTTACTCGCCGGGGTTCGGCACTGAAGCTTTCTTT
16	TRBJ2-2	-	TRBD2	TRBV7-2	CASSLLLAGPTGELFF	TGTGCCAGCAGCTTACTCCTAGCGGGACCCACCGGGGAGCTGTTTTTT
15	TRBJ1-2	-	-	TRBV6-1	CASSEVGGAAKGYTF	TGTGCCAGCAGTGAAGTTGGGGGCGCGGCTAAAGGCTACACCTTC
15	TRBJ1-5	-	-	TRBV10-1	CASSRNNQAHQPQHF	TGCGCCAGCAGTCGCAATAACCAGGCCCATCAGCCCCAGCATTTT
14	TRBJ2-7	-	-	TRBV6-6	CASRLTVASYEQYF	TGTGCCAGCAGACTGACTGTCGCCTCCTACGAGCAGTACTTC
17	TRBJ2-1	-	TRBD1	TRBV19	CASSPPTGFSSYNEQFF	TGTGCCAGTAGTCCACCGACAGGGTTTAGCTCCTACAATGAGCAGTTCTTC
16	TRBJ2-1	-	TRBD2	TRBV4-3	CASSSPLAGGNNEQFF	TGCGCCAGCAGCTCGCCTCTAGCGGGTGGGAACAATGAGCAGTTCTTC
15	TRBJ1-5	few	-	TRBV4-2	CASSLRVSGNQPQHF	TGTGCCAGCAGCTTGAGAGTTAGTGGCAATCAGCCCCAGCATTTT
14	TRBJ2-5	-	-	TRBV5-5	CASNVGLAVKTQYF	TGTGCCAGCAACGTCGGCTTGGCGGTGAAGACCCAGTACTTC
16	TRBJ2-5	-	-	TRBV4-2	CASSQGGQAYRETQYF	TGTGCCAGCAGCCAAGGGGGGCAGGCCTACCGGGAGACCCAGTACTTC
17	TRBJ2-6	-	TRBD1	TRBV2	CASSNPGQARGANVLTF	TGTGCCAGCAGTAATCCGGGACAGGCGAGGGGGGCCAACGTCCTGACTTTC
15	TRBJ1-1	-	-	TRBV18	CASSPSAQGGTEAFF	TGTGCCAGCTCACCAAGTGCGCAGGGAGGGACTGAAGCTTTCTTT
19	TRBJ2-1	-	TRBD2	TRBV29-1	CSVEVGRTSGPKTDNEQFF	TGCAGCGTTGAAGTGGGTAGGACTAGCGGCCCTAAAACCGACAATGAGCAGTTCTTC
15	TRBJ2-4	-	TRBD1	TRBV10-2	CASSGGTGGKNIQYF	TGCGCCAGCAGTGGGGGGACAGGGGGCAAAAACATTCAGTACTTC
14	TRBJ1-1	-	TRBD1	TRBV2	CASSDRTGQTEAFF	TGTGCCAGCAGTGATAGGACAGGGCAGACTGAAGCTTTCTTT
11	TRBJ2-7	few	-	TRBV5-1	CASSFDTEQYF	TGCGCCAGCAGCTTTGACACCGAGCAGTACTTC
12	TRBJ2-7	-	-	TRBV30	CAWKDSPYEQYF	TGTGCCTGGAAGGACAGCCCCTACGAGCAGTACTTC
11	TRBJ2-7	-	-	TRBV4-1	CASSRGQGQYF	TGCGCCAGCAGCCGGGGACAAGGGCAGTACTTC
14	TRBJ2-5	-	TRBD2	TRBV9	CASSEKAGVETQYF	TGTGCCAGCAGCGAAAAAGCGGGAGTGGAGACCCAGTACTTC
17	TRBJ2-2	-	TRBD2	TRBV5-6	CASSLLTSGLNTGELFF	TGTGCCAGCAGCTTGTTGACTAGCGGGCTGAACACCGGGGAGCTGTTTTTT
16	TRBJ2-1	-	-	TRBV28	CASSTYHRAPYNEQFF	TGTGCCAGCAGTACCTATCACAGGGCCCCCTACAATGAGCAGTTCTTC
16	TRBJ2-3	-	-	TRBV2	CASSENLLTYTDTQYF	TGTGCCAGCAGTGAAAACCTACTAACTTACACAGATACGCAGTATTTT
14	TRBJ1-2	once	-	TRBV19	CASSTRQASYGYTF	TGTGCCAGTAGTACCCGACAGGCAAGCTATGGCTACACCTTC
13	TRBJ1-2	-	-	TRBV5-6	CASSFDSRYGYTF	TGTGCCAGCAGCTTCGACAGCCGCTATGGCTACACCTTC
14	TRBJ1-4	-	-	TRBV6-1	CASSEFNGNEKLFF	TGTGCCAGCAGTGAATTCAACGGTAATGAAAAACTGTTTTTT
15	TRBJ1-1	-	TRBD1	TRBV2	CASSGMDRDETEAFF	TGTGCCAGCAGTGGAATGGACAGGGACGAGACTGAAGCTTTCTTT